These T cell receptor beta chains were read from a single sample in a study of blood T cells in healthy people across ages. One entry per CDR3 protein, called by TCRdb with MiXCR from the 5' RACE reads. The sample lists about 1.8 million distinct CDR3 sequences; around half were seen once. Source material: blood. These receptors all come from a woman in her thirties or forties in good health. Each CDR3 is given with its conserved first and last residue. A D gene is named only where the DNA matches it firmly. Clone size appears in some rows only: once, few, many, or a class for an expanded clone.

>TRBD1|TRBJ2-7|TRBV27|few
TGTGCCAGCAGTCGACAGGGATTGAGTTACGAGCAGTACTTC
CASSRQGLSYEQYF
>TRBD1|TRBJ1-1|TRBV28|.
TGTGCCAGCAGTTTCTCCGGGACAGGGTTTAGTGAAGCTTTCTTT
CASSFSGTGFSEAFF
>TRBD1|TRBJ2-5|TRBV20-1|many
TGCAGTGCCCAAACGACAGGGTTAGAGACCCAGTACTTC
CSAQTTGLETQYF
>TRBD1|TRBJ1-1|TRBV20-1|.
TGCAGTGCTGATCCGGGACAGGGAAACACTGAAGCTTTCTTT
CSADPGQGNTEAFF
>.|TRBJ2-5|TRBV27|.
TGTGCCAGCCGGGAAGGGGCAGGAGAGACCCAGTACTTC
CASREGAGETQYF
>TRBD2|TRBJ2-5|TRBV29-1|.
TGCAGCGTTGAAGATCGGAGACTAGCGGAAGAGACCCAGTACTTC
CSVEDRRLAEETQYF
>.|TRBJ2-1|TRBV3-1|.
TGTGCCAGCAGCCATTCGCCGGGGTTAGGGGAGCAGTTCTTC
CASSHSPGLGEQFF
>TRBD1|TRBJ1-4|TRBV12-3/TRBV12-4|.
TGTGCCAGCACCAAAGACAGGGGGTATGAAAAACTGTTTTTT
CASTKDRGYEKLFF
>TRBD1|TRBJ1-2|TRBV7-9|.
TGTGCCAGCAGGCCCGGGACAGAGAACAGCCACACCTTC
CASRPGTENSHTF
>.|TRBJ2-6|TRBV4-1|.
TGCGCCAGCAGCCAAGAGGGTTCTGGGGCCGACGTCCTGACTTTC
CASSQEGSGADVLTF
>TRBD1|TRBJ2-5|TRBV29-1|.
TGCAGCGTTGAAGATAGGTCGGGACAGGGGTACAATGAGCAGTACTTC
CSVEDRSGQGYNEQYF
>.|TRBJ2-7|TRBV28|.
TGTGCCAGCAGTTCCACCCCCGGGACGAGCGAGCAGTACTTC
CASSSTPGTSEQYF
>.|TRBJ1-1|TRBV28|.
TGTGCCAGCAGTTCTACGAAAGCTTTCTTT
CASSSTKAFF
>TRBD1|TRBJ2-5|TRBV6-5|.
TGTGCCGGCAGTAAACCGGGACAGCAAGAGACCCAGTACTTC
CAGSKPGQQETQYF
>TRBD2|TRBJ2-2|TRBV20-1|.
TGCAGTGCCGGGGGGGTCAGAAAGAACACCGGGGAGCTGTTTTTT
CSAGGVRKNTGELFF
>.|TRBJ2-1|TRBV5-6|.
TGTGCCAGCAGCGGGGGGGGTACAGGGGAAGGGTTCTTC
CASSGGGTGEGFF
>.|TRBJ2-4|TRBV5-5|.
TGTGCCAGCCATGGTGCAGCGGCCAAAAACATTCAGTACTTC
CASHGAAAKNIQYF
>.|TRBJ1-2|TRBV24-1|.
TGTGCCACCAGTGGCGACGACGGCACAGGCTACACCTTC
CATSGDDGTGYTF
>.|TRBJ2-6|TRBV7-2|once
TGTGCCAGCGGACCGGACTCTGGGACCAACGTCCTGACTTTC
CASGPDSGTNVLTF
>.|TRBJ2-2|TRBV6-2/TRBV6-3|.
TGTGCCCTCAGCAGGACGGGGATCGGGGAGCTGTTTTTT
CALSRTGIGELFF
>.|TRBJ2-7|TRBV7-9|.
TGTGCCAGCAGCCCAACTCGGGACGGCCCCTCCTACGAGCAGTACTTC
CASSPTRDGPSYEQYF
>.|TRBJ2-7|TRBV2|.
TGTGCCAGCAGAAATCAGGGGGGCTCCTACGAGCAGTACTTC
CASRNQGGSYEQYF
>.|TRBJ1-1|TRBV27|.
TGTGCCAGCAGTGCTTACAGGGTCATGAACACTGAAGCTTTCTTT
CASSAYRVMNTEAFF
>.|TRBJ2-2|TRBV9|few
TGTGCCAGCAGCGTAGGGGGCGCGAACACCGGGGAGCTGTTTTTT
CASSVGGANTGELFF
>TRBD1|TRBJ2-5|TRBV4-2|.
TGTGCCAGCAGCCAAGAACGACAGGGTCGAGAGACCCAGTACTTC
CASSQERQGRETQYF
>.|TRBJ2-1|TRBV27|.
TGTGCCAGCAGGGAACGGACAGAACGGGTCGATGAGCAGTTCTTC
CASRERTERVDEQFF
>.|TRBJ1-3|TRBV5-1|.
TGCGCCAGCAGCCAGGGGACACCGGGAAACACCATATATTTT
CASSQGTPGNTIYF
>TRBD1|TRBJ2-5|TRBV20-1|few
TGCAGTGCTTTACAGGGGGATCGAGAGACCCAGTACTTC
CSALQGDRETQYF
>.|TRBJ1-1|TRBV6-6|once
TGTGCCAGCAGCTCCCTGGTTGAAGCTTTCTTT
CASSSLVEAFF
>TRBD1|TRBJ1-2|TRBV20-1|.
TGCAGTGCTAGTTCTATCTTCCGAGGGACAGGGGGCGATGGCTACACCTTC
CSASSIFRGTGGDGYTF
>TRBD1|TRBJ2-1|TRBV3-1|.
TGTGCCAGCAGCCTCACCGTGACAGGGGGCAAAAATGAGCAGTTCTTC
CASSLTVTGGKNEQFF
>TRBD2|TRBJ2-3|TRBV4-2|.
TGTGCCAGCAGCCAAGATTTAGGGCGGGGGGTCGCAGATACGCAGTATTTT
CASSQDLGRGVADTQYF
>.|TRBJ1-4|TRBV6-5|.
TGTGCCAGCACCAGCAGGGGTACTAATGAAAAACTGTTTTTT
CASTSRGTNEKLFF
>.|TRBJ2-1|TRBV7-2|many
TGTGCCAGCAGCTTAGACCGGAACAATGAGCAGTTCTTC
CASSLDRNNEQFF
>.|TRBJ2-5|TRBV29-1|.
TGCAGCGTTGAGTCGGAATACCAAGAGACCCAGTACTTC
CSVESEYQETQYF
>TRBD2|TRBJ2-1|TRBV27|.
TGTGCCAGCGCGAGTAGCGGGGGGCTACGTGCAATGAGGCAGTTCTTC
CASASSGGLRAMRQFF
>TRBD2|TRBJ2-1|TRBV9|.
TGTGCCAGCAGCGTGTCACTAGCGGGGGGATCGGGGGCCAATGAGCAGTTCTTC
CASSVSLAGGSGANEQFF
>.|TRBJ1-2|TRBV4-3|.
TGCGCCAGCAGCCCTGGACAGAATATCAACTATGGCTACACCTTC
CASSPGQNINYGYTF
>.|TRBJ2-4|TRBV5-1|many
TGCGCCAGCAGCCCTAACTTAGGCAAAAACATTCAGTACTTC
CASSPNLGKNIQYF